The present entry profiles one T cell receptor beta chain with its context. These data come from a study of blood T cell repertoires in COVID-19. As for the study in general: COVID-19 samples from acute and convalescent phases originated in the United States, Italy and Spain. PBMCs, B-cell-depleted T cells, or T cells were the source of the cDNA or gDNA that made up the material.

As processed by the authors: It was from reference gene primer amplification that nucleated cell counts were estimated. Only in-frame clones appear in the TCRdb table, and some are missing; sequencing was by immunoSEQ multiplex PCR. For V, J and clone size, that table is used; D and trimming come from the DNA. The sample lists about 98,000 clones, roughly 85% seen once, with about 5% in the top ten. The sequencing input was peripheral blood. This receptor was identified in a man between 65 and 79 years old with acute or convalescent COVID-19.

The CDR3 sequence: CASSLRGGGELFF. The DNA of the CDR3 is TGTGCCAGCAGTTTAAGGGGCGGCGGGGAGCTGTTTTTT. The V and J genes are TRBV7-9 and TRBJ2-2; possibly TRBD1 for D (5 bases). The CDR3 has 13 amino acids. The germline V gene has CDR1 SEHNR and CDR2 FQNEAQ (reference sequence). With 6 bases removed from V and 7 bases from J, the gap between germline ends came to 12 bases.